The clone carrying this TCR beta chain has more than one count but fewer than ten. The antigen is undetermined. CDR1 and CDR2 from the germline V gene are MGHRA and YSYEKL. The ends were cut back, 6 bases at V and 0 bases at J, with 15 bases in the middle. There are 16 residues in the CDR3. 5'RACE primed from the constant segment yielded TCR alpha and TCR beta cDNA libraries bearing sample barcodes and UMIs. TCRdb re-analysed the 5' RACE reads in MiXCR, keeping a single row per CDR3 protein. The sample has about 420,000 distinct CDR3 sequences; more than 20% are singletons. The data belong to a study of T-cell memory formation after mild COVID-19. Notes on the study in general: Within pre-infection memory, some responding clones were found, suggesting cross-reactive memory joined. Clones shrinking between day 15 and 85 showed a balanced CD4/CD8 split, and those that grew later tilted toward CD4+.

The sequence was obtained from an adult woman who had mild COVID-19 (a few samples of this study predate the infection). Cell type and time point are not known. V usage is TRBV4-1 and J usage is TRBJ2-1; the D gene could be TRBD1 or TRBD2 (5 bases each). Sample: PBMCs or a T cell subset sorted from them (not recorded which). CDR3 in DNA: TGCGCCAGCAGAAAGTGGGGACGGAGCTCCTACAATGAGCAGTTCTTC. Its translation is CASRKWGRSSYNEQFF.